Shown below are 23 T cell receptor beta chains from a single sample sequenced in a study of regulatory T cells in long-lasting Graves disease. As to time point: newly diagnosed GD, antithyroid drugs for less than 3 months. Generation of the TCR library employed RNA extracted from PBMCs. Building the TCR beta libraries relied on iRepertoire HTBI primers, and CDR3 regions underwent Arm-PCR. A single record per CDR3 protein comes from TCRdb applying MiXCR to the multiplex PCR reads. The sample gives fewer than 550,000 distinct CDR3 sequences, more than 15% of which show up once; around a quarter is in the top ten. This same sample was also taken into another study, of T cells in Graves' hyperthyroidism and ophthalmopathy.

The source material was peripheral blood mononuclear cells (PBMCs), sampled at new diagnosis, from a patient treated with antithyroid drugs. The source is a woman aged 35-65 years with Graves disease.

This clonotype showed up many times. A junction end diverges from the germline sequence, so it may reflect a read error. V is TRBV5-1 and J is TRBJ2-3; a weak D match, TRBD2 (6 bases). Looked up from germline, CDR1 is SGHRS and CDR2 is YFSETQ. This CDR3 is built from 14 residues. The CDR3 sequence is CASSLGEGTDTQYF. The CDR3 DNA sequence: TGTGCCAGCAGCTTAGGGGAGGGCACAGATACGCAGTATTTT.

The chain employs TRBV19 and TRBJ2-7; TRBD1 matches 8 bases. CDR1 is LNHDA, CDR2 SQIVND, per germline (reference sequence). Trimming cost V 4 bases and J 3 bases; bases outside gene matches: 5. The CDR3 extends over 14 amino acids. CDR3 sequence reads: CASSTNDRGYEQYF. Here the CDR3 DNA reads TGTGCCAGTAGTACCAACGACAGGGGCTACGAGCAGTACTTC.

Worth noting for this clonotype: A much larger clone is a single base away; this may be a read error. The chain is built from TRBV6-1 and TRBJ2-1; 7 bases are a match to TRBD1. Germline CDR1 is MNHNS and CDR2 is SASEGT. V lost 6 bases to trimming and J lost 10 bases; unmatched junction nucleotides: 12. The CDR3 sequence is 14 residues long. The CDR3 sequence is CASSTDRDGYEQFF. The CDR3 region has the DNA TGTGCCAGCAGCACCGACAGGGATGGCTACGAGCAGTTCTTC.

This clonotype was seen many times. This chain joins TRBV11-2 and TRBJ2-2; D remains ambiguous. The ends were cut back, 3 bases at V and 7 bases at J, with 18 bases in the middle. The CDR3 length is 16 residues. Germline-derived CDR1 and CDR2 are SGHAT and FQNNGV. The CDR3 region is CASSLGSYYQDGELFF. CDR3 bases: TGTGCCAGCAGCTTGGGCAGTTACTATCAGGACGGGGAGCTGTTTTTT. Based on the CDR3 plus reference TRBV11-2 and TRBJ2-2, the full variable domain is EAGVAQSPRYKIIEKRQSVAFWCNPISGHATLYWYQQILGQGPKLLIQFQNNGVVDDSQLPKDRFSAERLKGVDSTLKIQPAKLEDSAVYLCASSLGSYYQDGELFFGEGSRLTVL.

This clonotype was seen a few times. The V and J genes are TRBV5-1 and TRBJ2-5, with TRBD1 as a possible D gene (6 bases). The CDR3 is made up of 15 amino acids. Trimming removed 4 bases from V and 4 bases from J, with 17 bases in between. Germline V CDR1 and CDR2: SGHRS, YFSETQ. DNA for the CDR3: TGCGCCAGCAGCGCGACGGGACAAACGCCAGAGACCCAGTACTTC. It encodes CASSATGQTPETQYF.

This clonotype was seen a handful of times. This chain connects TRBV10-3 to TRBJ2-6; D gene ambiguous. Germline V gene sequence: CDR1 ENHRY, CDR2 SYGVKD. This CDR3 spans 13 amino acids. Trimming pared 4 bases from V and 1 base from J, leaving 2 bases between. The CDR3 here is CAISGSGANVLTF. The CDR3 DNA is TGTGCCATCAGTGGATCTGGGGCCAACGTCCTGACTTTC.

The CDR3 DNA reads as TGTGCCAGCAGACGACCATCAGGCCGCGAAGCTTTCTTT. Protein: CASRRPSGREAFF. The rearrangement links TRBV6-1 to TRBJ1-1; D is undetermined. V lost 6 bases and J lost 8, with 16 bases in between. This CDR3 is 13 amino acids long. Germline values: CDR1 MNHNS, CDR2 SASEGT.

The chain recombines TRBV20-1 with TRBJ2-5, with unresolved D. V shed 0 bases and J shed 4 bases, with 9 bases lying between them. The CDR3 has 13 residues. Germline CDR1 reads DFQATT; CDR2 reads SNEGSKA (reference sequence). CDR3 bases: TGCAGTGCTAGAGATTCTGTACGAGAGACCCAGTACTTC. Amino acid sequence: CSARDSVRETQYF.

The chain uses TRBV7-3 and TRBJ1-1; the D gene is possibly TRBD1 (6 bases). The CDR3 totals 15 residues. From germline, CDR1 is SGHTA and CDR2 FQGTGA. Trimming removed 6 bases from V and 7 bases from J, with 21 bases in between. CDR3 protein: CASSNSKGGGGEAFF. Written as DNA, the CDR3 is TGTGCCAGCAGTAACTCTAAAGGGGGGGGCGGTGAAGCTTTCTTT. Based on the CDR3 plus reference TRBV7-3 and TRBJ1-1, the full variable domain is GAGVSQTPSNKVTEKGKYVELRCDPISGHTALYWYRQSLGQGPEFLIYFQGTGAADDSGLPNDRFFAVRPEGSVSTLKIQRTERGDSAVYLCASSNSKGGGGEAFFGQGTRLTVV.

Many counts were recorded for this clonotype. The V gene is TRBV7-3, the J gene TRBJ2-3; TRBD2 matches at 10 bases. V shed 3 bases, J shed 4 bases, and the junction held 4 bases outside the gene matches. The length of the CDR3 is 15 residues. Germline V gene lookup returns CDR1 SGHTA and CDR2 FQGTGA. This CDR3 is CASSFQRGGSDTQYF. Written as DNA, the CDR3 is TGTGCCAGCAGCTTTCAGCGGGGGGGCTCAGATACGCAGTATTTT.

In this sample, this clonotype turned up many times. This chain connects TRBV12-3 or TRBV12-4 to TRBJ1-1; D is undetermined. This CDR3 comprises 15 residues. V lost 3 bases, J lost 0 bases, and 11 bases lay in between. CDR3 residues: CASSLNGRMNTEAFF. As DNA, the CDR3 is TGTGCCAGCAGTTTGAACGGACGTATGAACACTGAAGCTTTCTTT.

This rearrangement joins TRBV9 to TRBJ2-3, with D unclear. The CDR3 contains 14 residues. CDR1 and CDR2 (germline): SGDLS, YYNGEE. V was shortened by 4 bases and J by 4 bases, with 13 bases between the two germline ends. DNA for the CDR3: TGTGCCAGCAGCCCTCTGCGTTTCGCAGATACGCAGTATTTT. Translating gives CASSPLRFADTQYF.

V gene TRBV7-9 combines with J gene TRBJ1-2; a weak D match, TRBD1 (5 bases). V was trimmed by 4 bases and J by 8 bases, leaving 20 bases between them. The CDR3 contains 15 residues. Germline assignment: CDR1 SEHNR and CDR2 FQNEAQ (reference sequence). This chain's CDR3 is CASSSERAPEGGYTF. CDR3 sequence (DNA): TGTGCCAGCAGCTCCGAACGGGCCCCAGAGGGGGGCTACACCTTC.

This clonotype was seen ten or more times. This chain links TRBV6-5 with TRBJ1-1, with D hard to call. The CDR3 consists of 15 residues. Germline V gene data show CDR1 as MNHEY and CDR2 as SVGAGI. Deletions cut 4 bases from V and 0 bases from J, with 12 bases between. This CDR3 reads CASSLSGNMNTEAFF. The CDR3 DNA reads TGTGCCAGCAGTTTATCAGGTAACATGAACACTGAAGCTTTCTTT.

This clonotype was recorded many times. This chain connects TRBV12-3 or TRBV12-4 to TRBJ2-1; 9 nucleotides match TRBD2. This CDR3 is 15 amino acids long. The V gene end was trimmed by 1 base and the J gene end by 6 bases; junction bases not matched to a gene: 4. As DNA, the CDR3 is TGTGCCAGCAGTTTAGGGCGGGGGGGCCGCAATGAGCAGTTCTTC. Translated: CASSLGRGGRNEQFF.

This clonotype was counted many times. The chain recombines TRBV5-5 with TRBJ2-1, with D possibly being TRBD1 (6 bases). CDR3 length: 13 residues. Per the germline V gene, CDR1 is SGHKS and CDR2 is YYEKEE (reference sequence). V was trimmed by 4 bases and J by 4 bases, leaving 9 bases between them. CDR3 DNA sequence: TGTGCCAGCAGCCACGACAGGTACAATGAGCAGTTCTTC. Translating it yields CASSHDRYNEQFF.

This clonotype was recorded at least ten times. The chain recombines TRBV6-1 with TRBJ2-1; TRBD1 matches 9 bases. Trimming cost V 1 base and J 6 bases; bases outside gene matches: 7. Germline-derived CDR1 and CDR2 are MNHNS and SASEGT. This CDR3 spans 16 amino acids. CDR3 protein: CASSEGGTGYGNEQFF. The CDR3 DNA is TGTGCCAGCAGTGAAGGAGGGACAGGGTATGGCAATGAGCAGTTCTTC.

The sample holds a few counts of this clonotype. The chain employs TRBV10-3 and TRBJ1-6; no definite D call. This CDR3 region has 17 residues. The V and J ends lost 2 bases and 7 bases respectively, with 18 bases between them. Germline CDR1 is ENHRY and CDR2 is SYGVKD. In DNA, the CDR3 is TGTGCCATCAGTGAGGGAAGAGGACGTCGGGAGAATTCACCCCTCCACTTT. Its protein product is CAISEGRGRRENSPLHF.

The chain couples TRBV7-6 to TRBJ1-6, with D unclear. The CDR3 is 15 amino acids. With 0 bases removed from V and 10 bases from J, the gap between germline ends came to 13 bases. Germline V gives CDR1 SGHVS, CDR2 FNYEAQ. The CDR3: CASSLAGHRGSPLHF. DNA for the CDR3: TGTGCCAGCAGCTTAGCGGGCCACCGAGGATCACCCCTCCACTTT. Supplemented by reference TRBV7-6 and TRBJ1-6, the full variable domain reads GAGVSQSPRYKVTKRGQDVALRCDPISGHVSLYWYRQALGQGPEFLTYFNYEAQQDKSGLPNDRFSAERPEGSISTLTIQRTEQRDSAMYRCASSLAGHRGSPLHFGNGTRLTVT.

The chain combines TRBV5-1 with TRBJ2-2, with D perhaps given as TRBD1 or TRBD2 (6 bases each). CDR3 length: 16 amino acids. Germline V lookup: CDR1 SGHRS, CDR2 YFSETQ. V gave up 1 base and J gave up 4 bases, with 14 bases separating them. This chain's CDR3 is CASSLFVGGPTGELFF. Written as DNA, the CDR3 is TGCGCCAGCAGCTTGTTTGTAGGGGGGCCCACCGGGGAGCTGTTTTTT. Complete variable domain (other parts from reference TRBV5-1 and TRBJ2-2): KAGVTQTPRYLIKTRGQQVTLSCSPISGHRSVSWYQQTPGQGLQFLFEYFSETQRNKGNFPGRFSGRQFSNSRSEMNVSTLELGDSALYLCASSLFVGGPTGELFFGEGSRLTVL.

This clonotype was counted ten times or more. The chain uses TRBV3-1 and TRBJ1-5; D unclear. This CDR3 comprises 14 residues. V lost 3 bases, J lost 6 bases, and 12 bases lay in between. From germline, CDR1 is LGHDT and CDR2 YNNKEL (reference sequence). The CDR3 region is CASSQSWEGQPQHF. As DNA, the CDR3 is TGTGCCAGCAGCCAGTCGTGGGAGGGTCAGCCCCAGCATTTT. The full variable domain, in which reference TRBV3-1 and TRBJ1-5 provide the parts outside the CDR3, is DTAVSQTPKYLVTQMGNDKSIKCEQNLGHDTMYWYKQDSKKFLKIMFSYNNKELIINETVPNRFSPKSPDKAHLNLHINSLELGDSAVYFCASSQSWEGQPQHFGDGTRLSIL.

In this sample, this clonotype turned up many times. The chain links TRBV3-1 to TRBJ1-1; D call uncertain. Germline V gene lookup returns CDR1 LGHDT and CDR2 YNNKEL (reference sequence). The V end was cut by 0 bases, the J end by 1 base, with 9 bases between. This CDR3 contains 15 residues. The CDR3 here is CASSQDPATNTEAFF. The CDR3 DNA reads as TGTGCCAGCAGCCAAGATCCGGCGACGAACACTGAAGCTTTCTTT.

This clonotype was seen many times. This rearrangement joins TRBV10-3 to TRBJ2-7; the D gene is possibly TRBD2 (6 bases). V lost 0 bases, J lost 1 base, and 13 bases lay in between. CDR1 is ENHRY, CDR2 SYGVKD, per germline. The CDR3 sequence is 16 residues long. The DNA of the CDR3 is TGTGCCATCAGTGAGTCGAGGGCGGGATTATCCTACGAGCAGTACTTC. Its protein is CAISESRAGLSYEQYF.